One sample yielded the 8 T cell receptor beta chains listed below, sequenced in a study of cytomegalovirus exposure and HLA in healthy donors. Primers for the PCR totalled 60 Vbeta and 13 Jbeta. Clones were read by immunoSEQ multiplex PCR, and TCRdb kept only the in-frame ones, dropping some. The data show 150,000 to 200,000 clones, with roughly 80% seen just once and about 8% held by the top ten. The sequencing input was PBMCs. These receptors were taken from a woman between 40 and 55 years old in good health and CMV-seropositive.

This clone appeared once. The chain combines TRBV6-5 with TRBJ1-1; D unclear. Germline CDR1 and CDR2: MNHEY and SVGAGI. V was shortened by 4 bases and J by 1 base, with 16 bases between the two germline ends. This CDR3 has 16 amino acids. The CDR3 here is CASSSPRPGGNTEAFF. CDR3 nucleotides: TGTGCCAGCAGTTCCCCGAGGCCCGGAGGGAACACTGAAGCTTTCTTT.

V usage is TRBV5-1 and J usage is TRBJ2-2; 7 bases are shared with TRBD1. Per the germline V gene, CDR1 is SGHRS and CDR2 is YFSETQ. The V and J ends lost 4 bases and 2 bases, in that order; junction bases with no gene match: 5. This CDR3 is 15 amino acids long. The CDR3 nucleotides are TGCGCCAGCAGCCAGACAGGGCCAAACACCGGGGAGCTGTTTTTT. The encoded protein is CASSQTGPNTGELFF.

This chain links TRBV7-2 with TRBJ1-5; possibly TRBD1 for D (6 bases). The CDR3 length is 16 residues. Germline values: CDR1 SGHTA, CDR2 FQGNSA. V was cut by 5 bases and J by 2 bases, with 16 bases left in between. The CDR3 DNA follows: TGTGCCAGCAGCAAGGGGGAGGGTCGGGGCAATCAGCCCCAGCATTTT. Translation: CASSKGEGRGNQPQHF.

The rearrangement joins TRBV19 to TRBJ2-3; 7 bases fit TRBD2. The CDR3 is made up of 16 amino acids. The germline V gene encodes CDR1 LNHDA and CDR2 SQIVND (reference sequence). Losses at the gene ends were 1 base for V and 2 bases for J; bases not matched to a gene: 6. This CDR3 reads CASSIVLADYTDTQYF. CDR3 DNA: TGTGCCAGTAGTATAGTGCTAGCGGACTACACAGATACGCAGTATTTT.

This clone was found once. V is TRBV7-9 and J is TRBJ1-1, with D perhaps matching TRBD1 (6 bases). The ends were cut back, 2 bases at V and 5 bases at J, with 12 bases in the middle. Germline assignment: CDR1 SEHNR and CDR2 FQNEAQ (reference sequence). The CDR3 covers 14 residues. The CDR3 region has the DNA TGTGCCAGCAGCTTAATGTTAGGGGGAACTGAAGCTTTCTTT. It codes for CASSLMLGGTEAFF.

Written as DNA, the CDR3 is TGTGCCAGCAGTGGAACGAACATCCTGTATAGCAATCAGCCCCAGCATTTT. Its translation: CASSGTNILYSNQPQHF. The V and J genes are TRBV6-1 and TRBJ1-5; D not resolved. Germline CDR1 and CDR2: MNHNS and SASEGT. The CDR3 has 17 residues. Trimming cost V 4 bases and J 0 bases, with 16 bases left between them.

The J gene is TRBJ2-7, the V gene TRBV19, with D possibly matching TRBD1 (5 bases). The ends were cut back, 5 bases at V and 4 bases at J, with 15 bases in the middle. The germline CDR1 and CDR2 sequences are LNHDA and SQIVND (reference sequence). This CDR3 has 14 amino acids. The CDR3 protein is CASSYQGGLYEQYF. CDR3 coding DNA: TGTGCCAGTAGTTATCAGGGCGGTTTGTACGAGCAGTACTTC.

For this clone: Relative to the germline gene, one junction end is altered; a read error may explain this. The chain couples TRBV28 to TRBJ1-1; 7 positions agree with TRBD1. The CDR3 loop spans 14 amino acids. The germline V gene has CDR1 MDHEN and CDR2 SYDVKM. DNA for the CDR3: TGTGCCAGCAGTATATCGGGACAGATAATAAGGCTCGTCTTT. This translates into CASSISGQIIRLVF.